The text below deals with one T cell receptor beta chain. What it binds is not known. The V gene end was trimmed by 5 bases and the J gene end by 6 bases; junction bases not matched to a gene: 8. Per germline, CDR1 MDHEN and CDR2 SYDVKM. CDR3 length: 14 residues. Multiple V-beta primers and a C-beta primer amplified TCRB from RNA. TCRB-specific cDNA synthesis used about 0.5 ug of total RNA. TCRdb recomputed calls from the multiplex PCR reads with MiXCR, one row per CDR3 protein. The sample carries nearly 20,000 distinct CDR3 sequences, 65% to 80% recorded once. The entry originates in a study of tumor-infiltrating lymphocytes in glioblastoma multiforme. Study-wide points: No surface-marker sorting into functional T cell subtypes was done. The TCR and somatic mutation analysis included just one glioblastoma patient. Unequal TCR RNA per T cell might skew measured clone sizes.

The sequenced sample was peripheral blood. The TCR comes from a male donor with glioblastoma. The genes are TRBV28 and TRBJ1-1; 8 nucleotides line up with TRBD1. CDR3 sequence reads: CASSRDRGVPEAFF. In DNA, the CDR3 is TGTGCCAGCAGTAGAGACAGGGGAGTGCCTGAAGCTTTCTTT.